Presented here are 10 T cell receptor beta chains from one specimen sequenced in a study of blood T cell repertoires in COVID-19. The repertoire was sequenced with immunoSEQ multiplex PCR; TCRdb's copy has only in-frame clones and lacks some. The sample yields around 370,000 clones, roughly 89% seen once. The sequencing input was peripheral blood. These receptors were taken from a man younger than 35 with active or convalescent COVID-19.

The chain couples TRBV7-3 to TRBJ2-1; tentatively, D is TRBD2 (6 bases). Trimming took off 6 bases at V and 3 bases at J, with 18 bases between the two ends. Germline values: CDR1 SGHTA, CDR2 FQGTGA. This CDR3 is built from 16 residues. CDR3 region: CASRPLGGAGYNEQFF. CDR3 sequence (DNA): TGTGCCAGCAGGCCCCTCGGGGGAGCCGGCTACAATGAGCAGTTCTTC.

The chain uses TRBV4-3 and TRBJ1-2; TRBD1 is a possible D gene (6 bases). Per the germline V gene, CDR1 is LGHNA and CDR2 is YSLEER. V dropped 4 bases and J dropped 8 bases, with 20 bases sitting between them. This CDR3 is 15 amino acids long. Here the CDR3 DNA reads TGCGCCAGCAGCCCGGGGACACCGGACTGGATCGGCTACACCTTC. Translation: CASSPGTPDWIGYTF.

The J gene is TRBJ2-7, the V gene TRBV6-6; 10 bases are shared with TRBD2. J was trimmed by 0 bases and V by 2 bases; bases with no gene match: 4. The CDR3 has 16 amino acids. CDR1 and CDR2 from the germline V gene are MNHNY and SVGAGI (reference sequence). The CDR3 region has the DNA TGTGCCAGCAGTTACCTGGCTAGCGGGAGCTCCTACGAGCAGTACTTC. Protein product: CASSYLASGSSYEQYF.

This sequence joins TRBV19 and TRBJ2-5, with D perhaps TRBD1 (6 bases). The CDR3 covers 14 residues. V lost 4 bases, J lost 4 bases, and 13 bases lay in between. Germline V gene sequence: CDR1 LNHDA, CDR2 SQIVND (reference sequence). The chain's CDR3 is CASSTRGMGETQYF. CDR3 DNA: TGTGCCAGTAGTACCAGGGGTATGGGAGAGACCCAGTACTTC.

The J gene is TRBJ1-1, the V gene TRBV25-1; D is ambiguous. V was cut by 2 bases and J by 0 bases, with 4 bases left in between. The germline V gene has CDR1 MGHDK and CDR2 SYGVNS. The CDR3 consists of 13 residues. In DNA, the CDR3 is TGTGCCAGCAGTGAACAGTTGAACACTGAAGCTTTCTTT. Translated: CASSEQLNTEAFF.

The chain carries TRBV28 and TRBJ1-2; no clear D gene. The ends were cut back, 6 bases at V and 4 bases at J, with 12 bases in the middle. The CDR3 loop spans 13 amino acids. The germline V gene has CDR1 MDHEN and CDR2 SYDVKM. CDR3: CASRGQSGYGYTF. DNA for the CDR3: TGTGCCAGCAGGGGCCAGTCCGGCTATGGCTACACCTTC.

The V gene is TRBV18, the J gene TRBJ1-5, with TRBD1 matching over 9 bases. The CDR3 spans 15 residues. J lost 2 bases, V lost 6 bases, and 5 bases had no gene match. CDR1 and CDR2 (germline): KGHSH, LQKENI. CDR3 in DNA: TGTGCCAGCTCCCGACAGGGGGTTGGCAATCAGCCCCAGCATTTT. Translated, it gives CASSRQGVGNQPQHF.

In its sample, this clone was seen once. V and J are TRBV5-6 and TRBJ2-2; D is unclear. Trimming stripped 0 bases from V and 4 bases from J, with 10 bases between. The CDR3 has 15 residues. The V gene's germline CDR1 is SGHDT and CDR2 YYEEEE. The CDR3 is CASSLVGSGTGELFF. The DNA of the CDR3 is TGTGCCAGCAGCTTGGTGGGTTCGGGCACCGGGGAGCTGTTTTTT.

The chain links TRBV13 to TRBJ2-7; 12 bases fit TRBD2. Unmatched junction bases numbered 7, after V lost 2 bases and J lost 5 bases. This CDR3 contains 16 residues. Germline assignment: CDR1 PRHDT and CDR2 FYEKMQ (reference sequence). CDR3 DNA sequence: TGTGCCAGCAGCTTACTAGCGGGGGGGCCTGGGCACGAGCAGTACTTC. Translation: CASSLLAGGPGHEQYF. The full variable domain, its missing parts supplied by reference TRBV13 and TRBJ2-7, is AAGVIQSPRHLIKEKRETATLKCYPIPRHDTVYWYQQGPGQDPQFLISFYEKMQSDKGSIPDRFSAQQFSDYHSELNMSSLELGDSALYFCASSLLAGGPGHEQYFGPGTRLTVT.

This clone was seen a handful of times. V gene TRBV6-6 combines with J gene TRBJ2-3; unclear D gene. Germline V gene lookup returns CDR1 MNHNY and CDR2 SVGAGI (reference sequence). The CDR3 has 13 residues. The V end was cut by 0 bases, the J end by 4 bases, with 5 bases between. Here the CDR3 reads CASSYSSSDTQYF. The CDR3 coding sequence is TGTGCCAGCAGTTACTCGTCTTCAGATACGCAGTATTTT.